What follows are 20 T cell receptor beta chains derived from one specimen sequenced in a study of breast tumors, draining lymph nodes, adjacent tissues. TCRdb reprocessed the multiplex PCR reads with MiXCR, giving one entry per CDR3 protein. The sample records 250,000 or so distinct CDR3 sequences, around 30% being singletons. Axillary draining lymph nodes of breast cancer patients supplied the node samples. Specimen: axillary lymph node tissue. These receptors came from a female donor with breast cancer. Some clones in this sample may be carry-over from other donors' samples.

The V and J genes are TRBV12-3 or TRBV12-4 and TRBJ1-1; D unclear. Deletions cut 1 base from V and 8 bases from J, with 14 bases between. The CDR3 has 14 residues. The CDR3 loop reads CASSLVAPNAEAFF. For the CDR3, the DNA is TGTGCCAGCAGTTTAGTGGCTCCCAATGCCGAAGCTTTCTTT.

In this sample, this clonotype turned up a few times. Since a much larger clone is just one base distant, this may be a read error. This sequence joins TRBV20-1 and TRBJ2-1; 7 positions match TRBD1. The germline V gene encodes CDR1 DFQATT and CDR2 SNEGSKA (reference sequence). V trimming: 7 bases; J trimming: 6 bases; junction bases outside the gene matches: 15. The CDR3 covers 15 residues. The CDR3 nucleotides read TGCAGTGGGCAGGACAGGCAGTCGCATTCCAATGAGCAGTTCTTC. Its protein is CSGQDRQSHSNEQFF.

In the case of this clonotype: A read error is likely, as this CDR3 ends without the conserved phenylalanine or tryptophan. The DNA is left out, because the CDR3 cannot be placed on it with certainty; the CDR3 is given as TCRdb lists it. The chain joins TRBV7-9 to TRBJ2-6; the D call in the table, TRBD1, was not verified against the DNA. CDR1 SEHNR and CDR2 FQNEAQ come from the germline V gene (reference sequence). The CDR3 contains 17 residues when both ends are counted. CDR3 residues: CASTRLQGTSGANVLVL.

This clonotype has only a few counts. The junction differs from germline at one of its ends, possibly a read error. V gene TRBV7-9 combines with J gene TRBJ2-1, with 7 bases identical to TRBD2. Germline assignment: CDR1 SEHNR and CDR2 FQNEAQ (reference sequence). The CDR3 runs to 15 residues. CDR3 nucleotide sequence: TGTGCCAGCAGCTTAGCGGGGGACTACTACAATGAGCAGCTCTTC. It yields the protein CASSLAGDYYNEQLF.

This clonotype has a handful of counts. A read error may explain this, as a much larger clone is one base away. The V and J genes are TRBV12-5 and TRBJ1-2; D gene ambiguous. V shed 3 bases and J shed 4 bases, with 15 bases lying between them. The CDR3 covers 15 residues. In germline, CDR1 is LGHNT, CDR2 FRNRAP. Here the CDR3 reads CASGFVARHSYGYTF. CDR3 in DNA: TGTGCTAGTGGTTTCGTAGCCAGACACTCCTATGGCTACACCTTC.

The table lists this clonotype with a few counts. A read error may be the cause here, since a much bigger clone is one base away. The missing conserved phenylalanine or tryptophan at the end of this CDR3 makes a read error likely. V is TRBV7-2 and J is TRBJ2-1, with a weak D call TRBD1 (6 bases). Trimming left V 5 bases short and J 3 bases short, with 11 bases between. The CDR3 runs 14 residues. The germline V gene encodes CDR1 SGHTA and CDR2 FQGNSA. CDR3 loop: CASSPGQRYNEQFL. The CDR3 nucleotides read TGTGCCAGCAGCCCCGGACAGCGCTACAATGAGCAGTTCCTC.

A remark on this clonotype: The junction departs from germline at one end; a sequencing error may be responsible. CDR3 residues: CASSLGSGQENQYF. CDR3 coding DNA: TGTGCCAGCAGCTTGGGATCCGGGCAAGAGAACCAGTACTTC. The rearrangement uses TRBV5-5 and TRBJ2-5; D gene uncertain. The CDR3 loop spans 14 amino acids. The germline V gene encodes CDR1 SGHKS and CDR2 YYEKEE (reference sequence).

As regards this clonotype: A read error may explain this, as a much larger clone is one base away. The gene calls are TRBV6-1 and TRBJ2-2, with TRBD2 as a possible D gene (5 bases). Trimming took off 8 bases at V and 3 bases at J, with 19 bases between the two ends. The germline V gene has CDR1 MNHNS and CDR2 SASEGT. This CDR3 region has 16 residues. The CDR3 loop is CASLDGEKHYTGELFF. Written as DNA, the CDR3 is TGTGCCAGCCTCGATGGGGAGAAACATTACACCGGGGAGCTGTTTTTT.

The CDR3 sequence: CASSPGQGTNVLTF. Here the CDR3 DNA reads TGTGCCAGCTCTCCTGGACAGGGGACCAACGTCCTGACTTTC. The chain carries TRBV12-3 or TRBV12-4 and TRBJ2-6; TRBD1 matches 9 bases. The CDR3 loop spans 14 amino acids. The junction had 7 bases not matched to a gene; V was cut back by 8 bases and J by 8 bases.

This clonotype was found many times. The genes are TRBV7-9 and TRBJ2-2; D might be TRBD1 (5 bases). The V end was cut by 1 base, the J end by 1 base, with 10 bases between. The CDR3 covers 16 residues. CDR1 and CDR2 (germline): SEHNR, FQNEAQ (reference sequence). The CDR3 region has the DNA TGTGCCAGCAGCTTAGTTGGACACCTGAACACCGGGGAGCTGTTTTTT. Protein sequence: CASSLVGHLNTGELFF.

This clonotype was counted at least ten times. This rearrangement joins TRBV11-2 to TRBJ2-2; perhaps TRBD2 as D (6 bases). The CDR3 runs to 14 residues. V was cut by 4 bases and J by 2 bases, with 8 bases left in between. The germline gives CDR1 SGHAT, CDR2 FQNNGV. The CDR3 here is CASSSGVNTGELFF. The CDR3 region has the DNA TGTGCCAGCAGCTCGGGGGTTAACACCGGGGAGCTGTTTTTT.

This clonotype appeared many times. This chain links TRBV29-1 with TRBJ2-7, with D possibly called TRBD1 or TRBD2 (5 bases each). The CDR3 consists of 15 residues. Germline CDR1 is SQVTM and CDR2 is ANQGSEA. The V end lost 3 bases, the J end lost 5 bases, and 20 bases lay between the germline ends. Written as DNA, the CDR3 is TGCAGCGTTGAGGTCGGAACGACCCGGGGCGACGAGCAGTACTTC. This translates into CSVEVGTTRGDEQYF.

Ten or more counts support this clonotype. This chain joins TRBV29-1 and TRBJ2-5; D unresolved. The CDR3 totals 11 residues. V lost 4 bases to trimming and J lost 5 bases, with 8 bases between them. CDR1 SQVTM and CDR2 ANQGSEA come from the germline V gene. CDR3 coding DNA: TGCAGCGTTGTAACTACGGAGACCCAGTACTTC. It is translated as CSVVTTETQYF.

A note on this clonotype: At one boundary the junction diverges from the germline segment, which might be a read error. CDR3 nucleotides: TGTGTCAGCAGTCGCGGACTAGCGGGAAGGGCAGATACGCAGTATTTT. Residues: CVSSRGLAGRADTQYF. The rearrangement links TRBV6-5 to TRBJ2-3, with 12 nucleotides matching TRBD2. CDR3 length: 16 residues. CDR1 and CDR2 from the germline V gene are MNHEY and SVGAGI.

This clonotype was counted ten times or more. This sequence joins TRBV5-4 and TRBJ2-1; TRBD1 matches at 9 bases. The V and J ends lost 2 bases and 6 bases, in that order; junction bases with no gene match: 6. Looked up from germline, CDR1 is SGHNT and CDR2 is YYREEE (reference sequence). The CDR3 spans 15 residues. Here the CDR3 reads CASSFGQGRSNEQFF. The CDR3 region has the DNA TGTGCCAGCAGCTTCGGACAGGGGAGGAGCAATGAGCAGTTCTTC.

This clonotype was found a few times. The chain is built from TRBV11-2 and TRBJ2-7; D could derive from TRBD1 or TRBD2 (5 bases each). The CDR3 length is 15 residues. Trimming removed 7 bases at V and 2 bases at J, with 18 bases between. Looked up from germline, CDR1 is SGHAT and CDR2 is FQNNGV. CDR3 amino acids: CASTTGRGRAYEQYF. The CDR3 DNA reads as TGTGCCAGCACCACCGGTCGGGGCAGGGCCTACGAGCAGTACTTC.

This clonotype has ten or more counts. This sequence joins TRBV14 and TRBJ2-1; the match to TRBD1 covers 7 bases. The J segment lost 7 bases and the V segment lost 1 base, leaving 1 base of the junction unmatched. This CDR3 region has 13 residues. Germline V gene data show CDR1 as SGHDN and CDR2 as FVKESK. CDR3 coding DNA: TGTGCCAGCAGCCAAGTCAGGGGGAATGAGCAGTTCTTC. Protein product: CASSQVRGNEQFF.

V and J are TRBV15 and TRBJ2-1; 11 bases map to TRBD2. With V trimmed by 5 bases and J by 7 bases, 7 bases remained unmatched. Germline assignment: CDR1 LNHNV and CDR2 YYDKDF (reference sequence). This CDR3 spans 15 amino acids. The CDR3 loop reads CATSGLLAGANEQFF. As DNA, the CDR3 is TGTGCCACCAGCGGACTACTAGCGGGAGCGAATGAGCAGTTCTTC.

This clonotype has just a few counts. The V call is TRBV30, the J call TRBJ2-1; the D gene is possibly TRBD1 (6 bases). Germline values: CDR1 GTSNPN, CDR2 SVGIG (reference sequence). V gave up 2 bases and J gave up 0 bases, with 8 bases separating them. The CDR3 is made up of 14 amino acids. The CDR3 sequence is CAWSTGYSYNEQFF. DNA of the CDR3: TGTGCCTGGAGTACAGGGTACTCCTACAATGAGCAGTTCTTC.

This clonotype was detected ten times or more. V gene TRBV20-1 combines with J gene TRBJ2-7, with D uncertain. The CDR3 sequence is 13 residues long. The germline V and J ends were trimmed by 4 bases and 3 bases, with 13 bases remaining between them. In germline, CDR1 is DFQATT, CDR2 SNEGSKA (reference sequence). The CDR3 nucleotides are TGCAGTGCTACCAGGATGGGCAACTACGAGCAGTACTTC. Translated, it gives CSATRMGNYEQYF.